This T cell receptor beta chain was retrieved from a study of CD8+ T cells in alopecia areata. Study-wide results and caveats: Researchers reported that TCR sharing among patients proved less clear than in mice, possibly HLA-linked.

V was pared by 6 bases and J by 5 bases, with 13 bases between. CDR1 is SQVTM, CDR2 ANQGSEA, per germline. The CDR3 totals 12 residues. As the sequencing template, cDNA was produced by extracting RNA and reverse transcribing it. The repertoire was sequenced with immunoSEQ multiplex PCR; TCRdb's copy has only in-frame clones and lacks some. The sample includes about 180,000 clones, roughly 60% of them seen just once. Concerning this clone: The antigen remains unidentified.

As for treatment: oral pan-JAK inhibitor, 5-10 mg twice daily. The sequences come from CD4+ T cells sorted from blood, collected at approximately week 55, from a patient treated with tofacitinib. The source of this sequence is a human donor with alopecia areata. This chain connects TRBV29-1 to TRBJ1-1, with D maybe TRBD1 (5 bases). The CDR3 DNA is TGCAGCGTGGACATTCCGGGGACTGAAGCTTTCTTT. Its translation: CSVDIPGTEAFF.